This T cell receptor (beta chain) was sequenced in a study of T cell repertoires in cytomegalovirus infection. Background on the study: Through public TCR beta signatures, both CMV infection and matching HLA type were indicated.

V was clipped by 4 bases and J by 6 bases, with 11 bases between them. Germline V CDR1 and CDR2: LGHDT, YNNKEL (reference sequence). This CDR3 is built from 13 residues. On this clonotype: Its antigen remains unidentified.

MiXCR, run by TCRdb on the reads, gives a single entry per CDR3 protein. The profile covers 900,000 to 950,000 distinct CDR3 sequences, with around 31% appearing a single time and roughly an eighth taken by the ten largest. This specimen was cultured CD8+ T cells from PBMCs, taken from culture after CMV antigen stimulation. This sequence joins TRBV3-1 and TRBJ2-3, with D maybe TRBD2 (5 bases). This clonotype was obtained from a human donor in good health (CMV status not recorded). Some clones in this sample may be carry-over from other donors' samples. CDR3 in DNA: TGTGCCAGCAGCCGACGACGGAGGGATACGCAGTATTTT. Translation gives CASSRRRRDTQYF.